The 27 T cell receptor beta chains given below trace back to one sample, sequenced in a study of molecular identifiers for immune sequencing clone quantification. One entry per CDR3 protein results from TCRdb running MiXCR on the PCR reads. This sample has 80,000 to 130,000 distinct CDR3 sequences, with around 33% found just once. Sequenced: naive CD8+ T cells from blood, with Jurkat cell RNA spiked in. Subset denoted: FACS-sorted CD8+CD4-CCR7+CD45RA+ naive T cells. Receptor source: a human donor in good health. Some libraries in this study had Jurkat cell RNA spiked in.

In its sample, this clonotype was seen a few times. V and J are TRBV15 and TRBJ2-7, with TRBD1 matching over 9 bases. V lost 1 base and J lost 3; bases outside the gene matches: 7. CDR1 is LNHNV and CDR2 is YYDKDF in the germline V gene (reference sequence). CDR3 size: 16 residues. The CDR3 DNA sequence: TGTGCCACCAGCAGAGGATTTACAGGGGGCGTCTACGAGCAGTACTTC. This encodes CATSRGFTGGVYEQYF.

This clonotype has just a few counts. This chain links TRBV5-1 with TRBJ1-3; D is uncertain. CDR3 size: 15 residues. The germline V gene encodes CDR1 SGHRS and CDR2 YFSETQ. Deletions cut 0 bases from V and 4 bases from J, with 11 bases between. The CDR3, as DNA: TGCGCCAGCAGCTTGGATCCAAACCAAGGAAACACCATATATTTT. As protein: CASSLDPNQGNTIYF.

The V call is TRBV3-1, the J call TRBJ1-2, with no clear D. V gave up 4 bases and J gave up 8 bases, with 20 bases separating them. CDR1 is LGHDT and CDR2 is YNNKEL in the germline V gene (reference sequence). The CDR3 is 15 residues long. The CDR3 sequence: CASSLTHGPGGGYTF. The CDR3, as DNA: TGTGCCAGCAGCCTAACCCACGGGCCAGGAGGCGGCTACACCTTC.

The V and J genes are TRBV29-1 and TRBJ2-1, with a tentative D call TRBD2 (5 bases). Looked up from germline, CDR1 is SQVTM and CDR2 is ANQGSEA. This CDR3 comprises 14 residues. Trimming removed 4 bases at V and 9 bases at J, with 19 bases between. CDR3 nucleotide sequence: TGCAGCGTTGTCAGGACTTGCGCCTACGGTGAGCAGTTCTTC. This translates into CSVVRTCAYGEQFF.

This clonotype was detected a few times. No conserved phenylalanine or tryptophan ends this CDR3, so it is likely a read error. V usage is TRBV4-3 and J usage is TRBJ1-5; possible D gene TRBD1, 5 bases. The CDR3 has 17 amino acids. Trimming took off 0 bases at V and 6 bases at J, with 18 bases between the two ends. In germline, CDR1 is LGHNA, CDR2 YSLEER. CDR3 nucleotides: TGCGCCAGCAGCCAAGATCGCACCTCCAGGGTTGGTCAGCCCCAGCATATT. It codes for CASSQDRTSRVGQPQHI.

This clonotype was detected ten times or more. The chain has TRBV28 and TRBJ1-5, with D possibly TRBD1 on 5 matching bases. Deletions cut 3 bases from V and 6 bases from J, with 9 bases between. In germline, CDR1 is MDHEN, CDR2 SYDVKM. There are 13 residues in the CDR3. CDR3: CASSFFGGQPQHF. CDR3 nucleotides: TGTGCCAGCAGTTTTTTTGGGGGTCAGCCCCAGCATTTT.

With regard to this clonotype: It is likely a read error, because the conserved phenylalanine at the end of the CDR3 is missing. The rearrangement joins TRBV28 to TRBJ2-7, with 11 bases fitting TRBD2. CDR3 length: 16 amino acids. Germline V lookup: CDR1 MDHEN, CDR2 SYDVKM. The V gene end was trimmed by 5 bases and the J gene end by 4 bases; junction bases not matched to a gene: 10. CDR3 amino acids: CASSQTGLAAGYEQYL. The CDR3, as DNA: TGTGCCAGCAGTCAAACGGGACTAGCGGCCGGTTACGAGCAGTACCTC.

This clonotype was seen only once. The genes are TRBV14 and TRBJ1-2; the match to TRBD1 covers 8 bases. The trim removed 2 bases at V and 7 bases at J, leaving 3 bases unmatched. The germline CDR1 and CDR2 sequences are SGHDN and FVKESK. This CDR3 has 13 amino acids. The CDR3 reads CASSQYRGFGYTF. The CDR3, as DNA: TGTGCCAGCAGCCAATACAGGGGGTTTGGCTACACCTTC.

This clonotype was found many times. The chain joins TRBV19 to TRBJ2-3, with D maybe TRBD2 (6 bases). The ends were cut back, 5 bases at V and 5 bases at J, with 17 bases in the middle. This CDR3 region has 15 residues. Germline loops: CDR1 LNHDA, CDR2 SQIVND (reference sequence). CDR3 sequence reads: CASSAWDSRIDTQYF. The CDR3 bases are TGTGCCAGTAGTGCTTGGGACTCCCGTATAGATACGCAGTATTTT.

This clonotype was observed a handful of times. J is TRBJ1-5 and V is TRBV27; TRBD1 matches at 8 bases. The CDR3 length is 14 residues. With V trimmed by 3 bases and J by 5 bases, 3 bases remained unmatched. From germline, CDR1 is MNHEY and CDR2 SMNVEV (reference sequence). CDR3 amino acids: CASSLTGEYQPQHF. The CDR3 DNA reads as TGTGCCAGCAGTTTGACAGGGGAATATCAGCCCCAGCATTTT.

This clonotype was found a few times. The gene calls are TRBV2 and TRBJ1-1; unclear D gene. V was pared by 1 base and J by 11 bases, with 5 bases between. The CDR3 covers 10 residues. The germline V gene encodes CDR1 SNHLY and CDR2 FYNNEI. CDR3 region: CASSEGDAFF. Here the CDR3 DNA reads TGTGCCAGCAGTGAAGGGGATGCTTTCTTT.

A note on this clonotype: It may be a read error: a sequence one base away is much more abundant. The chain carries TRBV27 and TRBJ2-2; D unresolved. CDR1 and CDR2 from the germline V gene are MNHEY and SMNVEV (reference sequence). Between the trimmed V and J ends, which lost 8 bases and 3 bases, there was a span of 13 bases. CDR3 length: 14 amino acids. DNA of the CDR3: TGTGCCAGCGCCCTGACACCTTACACCGGGGAGCTGTTTTTT. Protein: CASALTPYTGELFF.

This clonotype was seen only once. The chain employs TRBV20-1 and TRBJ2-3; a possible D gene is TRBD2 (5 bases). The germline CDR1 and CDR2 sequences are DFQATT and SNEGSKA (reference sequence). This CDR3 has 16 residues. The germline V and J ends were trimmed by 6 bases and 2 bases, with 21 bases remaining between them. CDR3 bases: TGCAGTGCCCCTCTCGCGTTTACAGCGGCCACAGATACGCAGTATTTT. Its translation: CSAPLAFTAATDTQYF.

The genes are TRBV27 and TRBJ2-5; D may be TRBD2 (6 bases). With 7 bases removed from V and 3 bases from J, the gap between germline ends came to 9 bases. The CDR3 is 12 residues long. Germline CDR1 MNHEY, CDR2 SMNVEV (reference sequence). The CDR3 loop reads CASKGLKETQYF. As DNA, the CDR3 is TGTGCCAGCAAAGGACTAAAAGAGACCCAGTACTTC.

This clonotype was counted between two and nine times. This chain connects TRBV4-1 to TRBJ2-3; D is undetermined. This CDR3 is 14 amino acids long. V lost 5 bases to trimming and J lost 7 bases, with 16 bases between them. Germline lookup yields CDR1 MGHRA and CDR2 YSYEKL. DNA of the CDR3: TGCGCCAGCAGCATCACGGGTTTCTCAAATACGCAGTATTTT. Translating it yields CASSITGFSNTQYF.

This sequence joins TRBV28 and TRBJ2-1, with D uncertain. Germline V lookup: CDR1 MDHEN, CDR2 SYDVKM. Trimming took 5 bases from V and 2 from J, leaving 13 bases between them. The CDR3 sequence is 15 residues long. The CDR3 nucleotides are TGTGCCAGCAGTAGAGAGCCTACAACCTACAATGAGCAGTTCTTC. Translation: CASSREPTTYNEQFF. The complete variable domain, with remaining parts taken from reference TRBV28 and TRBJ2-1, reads DVKVTQSSRYLVKRTGEKVFLECVQDMDHENMFWYRQDPGLGLRLIYFSYDVKMKEKGDIPEGYSVSREKKERFSLILESASTNQTSMYLCASSREPTTYNEQFFGPGTRLTVL.

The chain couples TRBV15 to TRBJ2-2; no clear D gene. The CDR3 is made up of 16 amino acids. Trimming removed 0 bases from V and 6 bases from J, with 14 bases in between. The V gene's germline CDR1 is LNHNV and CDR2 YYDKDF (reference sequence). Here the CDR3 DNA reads TGTGCCACCAGCAGAGATCGCGGTGGTAGCCCCGGGGAGCTGTTTTTT. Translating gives CATSRDRGGSPGELFF.

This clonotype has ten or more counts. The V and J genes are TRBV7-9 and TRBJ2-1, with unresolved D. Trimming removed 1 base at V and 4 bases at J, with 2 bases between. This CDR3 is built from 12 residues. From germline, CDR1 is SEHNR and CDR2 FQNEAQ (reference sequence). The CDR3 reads CASSLGYNEQFF. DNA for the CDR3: TGTGCCAGCAGCTTAGGTTACAATGAGCAGTTCTTC.

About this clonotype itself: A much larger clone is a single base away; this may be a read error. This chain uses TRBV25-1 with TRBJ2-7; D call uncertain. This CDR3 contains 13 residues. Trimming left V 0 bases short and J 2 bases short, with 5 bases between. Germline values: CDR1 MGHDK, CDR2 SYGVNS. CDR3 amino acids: CASSEYLAYEQYF. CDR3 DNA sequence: TGTGCCAGCAGTGAATATCTGGCCTACGAGCAGTACTTC.

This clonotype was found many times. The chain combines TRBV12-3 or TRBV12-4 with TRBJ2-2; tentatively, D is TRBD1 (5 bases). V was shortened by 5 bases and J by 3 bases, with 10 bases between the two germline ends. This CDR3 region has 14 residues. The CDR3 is CASSADSYTGELFF. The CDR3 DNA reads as TGTGCCAGCAGTGCCGACAGTTACACCGGGGAGCTGTTTTTT.

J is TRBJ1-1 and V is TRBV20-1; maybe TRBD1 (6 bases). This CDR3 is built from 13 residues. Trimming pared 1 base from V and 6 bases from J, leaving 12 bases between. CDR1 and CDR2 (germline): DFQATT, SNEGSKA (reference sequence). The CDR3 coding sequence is TGCAGTGCTAGAGGTGGGGGCATGGCTGAAGCTTTCTTT. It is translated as CSARGGGMAEAFF.

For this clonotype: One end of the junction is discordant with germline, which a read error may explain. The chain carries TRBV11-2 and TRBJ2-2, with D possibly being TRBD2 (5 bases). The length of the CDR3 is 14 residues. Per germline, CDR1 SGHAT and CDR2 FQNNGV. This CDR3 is CASSLTGYTGELIF. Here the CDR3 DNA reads TGTGCCAGCAGCTTGACCGGGTACACCGGGGAGCTGATTTTT.

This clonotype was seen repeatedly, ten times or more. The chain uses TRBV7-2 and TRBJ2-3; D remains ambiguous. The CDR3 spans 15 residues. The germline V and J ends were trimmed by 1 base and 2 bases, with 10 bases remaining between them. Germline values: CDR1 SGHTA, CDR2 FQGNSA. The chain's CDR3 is CASSLVGFDTDTQYF. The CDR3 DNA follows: TGTGCCAGCAGCTTAGTAGGTTTCGACACAGATACGCAGTATTTT.

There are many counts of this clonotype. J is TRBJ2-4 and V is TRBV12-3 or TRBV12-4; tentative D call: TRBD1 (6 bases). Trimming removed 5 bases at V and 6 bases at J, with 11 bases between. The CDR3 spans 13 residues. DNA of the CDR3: TGTGCCAGCAGTCACAGGGTAGGAAACATTCAGTACTTC. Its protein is CASSHRVGNIQYF.

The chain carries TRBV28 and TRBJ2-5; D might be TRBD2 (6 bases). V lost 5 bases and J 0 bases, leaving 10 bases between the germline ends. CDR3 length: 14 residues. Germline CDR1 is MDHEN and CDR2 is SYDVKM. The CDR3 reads CASSTGLNQETQYF. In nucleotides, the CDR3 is TGTGCCAGCAGTACGGGACTTAACCAAGAGACCCAGTACTTC.

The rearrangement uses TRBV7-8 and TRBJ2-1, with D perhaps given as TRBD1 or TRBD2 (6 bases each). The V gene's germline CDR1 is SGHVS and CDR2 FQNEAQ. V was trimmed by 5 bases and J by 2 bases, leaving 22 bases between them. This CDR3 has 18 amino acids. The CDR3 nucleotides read TGTGCCAGCAGCCCGGGGGCGGCGGGACCTCCCCCCTACAATGAGCAGTTCTTC. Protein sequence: CASSPGAAGPPPYNEQFF.

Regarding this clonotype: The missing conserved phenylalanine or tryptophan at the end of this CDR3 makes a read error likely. The CDR3 DNA sequence: TGTGCCAGCAGCTTGGTTCAGTCCTACAATGAGCAGTTCTAC. It encodes CASSLVQSYNEQFY. V and J are TRBV5-5 and TRBJ2-1; D gene ambiguous. Germline V gene lookup returns CDR1 SGHKS and CDR2 YYEKEE (reference sequence). The CDR3 runs 14 residues. Trimming shortened V by 0 bases and J by 1 base, and 5 bases separated the two germline ends.